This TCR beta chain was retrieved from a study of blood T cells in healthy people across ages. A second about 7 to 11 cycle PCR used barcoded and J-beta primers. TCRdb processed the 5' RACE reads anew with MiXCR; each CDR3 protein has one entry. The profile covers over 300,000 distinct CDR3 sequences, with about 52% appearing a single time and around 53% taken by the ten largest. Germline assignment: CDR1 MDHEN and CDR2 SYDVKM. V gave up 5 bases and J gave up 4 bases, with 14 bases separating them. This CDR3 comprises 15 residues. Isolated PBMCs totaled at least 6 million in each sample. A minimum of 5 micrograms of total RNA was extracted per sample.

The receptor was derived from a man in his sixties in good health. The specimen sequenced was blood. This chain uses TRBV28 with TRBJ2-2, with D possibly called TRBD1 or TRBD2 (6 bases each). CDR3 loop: CASSAGGGFTGELFF. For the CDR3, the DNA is TGTGCCAGCAGTGCCGGGGGCGGGTTCACCGGGGAGCTGTTTTTT.